Sequencing of this T cell receptor beta chain was carried out in a study of T cells after yellow fever vaccination. Germline V gives CDR1 DFQATT, CDR2 SNEGSKA (reference sequence). The CDR3 is 12 residues long. V lost 1 base and J 6 bases, leaving 9 bases between the germline ends. A universal primer site and UMIs were added as TCR cDNA was made by 5'RACE template switching. TCRdb reanalysed the 5' RACE reads using MiXCR and keeps one entry per CDR3 protein. In the table there are a few hundred thousand distinct CDR3 sequences, approximately 3.9% of which are singletons. A few counts support this clonotype.

The chain joins TRBV20-1 to TRBJ1-2, with D perhaps TRBD1 (5 bases). This material consisted of PBMCs, taken on the day of the yellow fever booster vaccination. This TCR was sampled from a man aged 18 to 29 who received the YFV17D yellow fever vaccine. CDR3 sequence reads: CSARVRVNGYTF. The CDR3 region has the DNA TGCAGTGCTAGAGTCAGGGTGAATGGCTACACCTTC.